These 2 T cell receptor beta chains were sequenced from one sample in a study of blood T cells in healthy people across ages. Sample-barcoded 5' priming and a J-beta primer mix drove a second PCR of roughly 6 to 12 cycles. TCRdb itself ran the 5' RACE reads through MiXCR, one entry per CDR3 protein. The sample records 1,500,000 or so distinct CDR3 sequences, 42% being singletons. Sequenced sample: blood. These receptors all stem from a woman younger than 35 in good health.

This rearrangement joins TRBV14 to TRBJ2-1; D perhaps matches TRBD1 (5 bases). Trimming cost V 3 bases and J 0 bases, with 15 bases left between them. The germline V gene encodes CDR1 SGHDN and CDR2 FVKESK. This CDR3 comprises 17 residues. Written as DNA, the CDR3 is TGTGCCAGCAGCCATAGACAACCTCAGGGCTCCTACAATGAGCAGTTCTTC. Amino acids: CASSHRQPQGSYNEQFF.

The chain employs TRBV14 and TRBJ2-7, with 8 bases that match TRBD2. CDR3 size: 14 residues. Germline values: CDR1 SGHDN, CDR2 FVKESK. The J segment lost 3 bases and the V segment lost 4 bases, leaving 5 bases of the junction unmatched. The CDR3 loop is CASSPGGAFYEQYF. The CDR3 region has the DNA TGTGCCAGCAGCCCCGGGGGGGCCTTCTACGAGCAGTACTTC.